This T cell receptor (beta chain) is from a study of blood T cell repertoires in COVID-19. The table came from immunoSEQ multiplex PCR; TCRdb's copy has only in-frame clones and leaves some out. The sample has more than 200,000 clones; about 80% are singletons. The CDR3 extends over 14 amino acids. Germline V lookup: CDR1 KGHSH, CDR2 LQKENI. Trimming took 3 bases from V and 3 from J, leaving 12 bases between them. Recovery among Cohort 3 donors was established by two negative PCRs, clearance, or symptom resolution. This sequence originates from a man aged 55 to 69 who had recovered from COVID-19. Sequences were obtained from PBMCs or T cells enriched from blood (not recorded which). The chain recombines TRBV18 with TRBJ2-7, with TRBD2 as a possible D gene (5 bases). The CDR3 bases are TGTGCCAGCTCACCGAGTCTCGGAGGCTACGAGCAGTACTTC. This encodes CASSPSLGGYEQYF.